A single sample gave rise to the 10 T cell receptor beta chains below, sequenced in a study of blood T cells in healthy people across ages. A J-beta primer mix and a sample-barcoded 5' primer were used in a second PCR of about 6 to 12 cycles. TCRdb independently ran MiXCR on the 5' RACE reads; one entry per CDR3 protein. The table shows fewer than 700,000 distinct CDR3 sequences, with 35% to 50% occurring only once. The sequencing sample was made of blood. These receptors originate from a man at least 80 years old in good health.

The chain couples TRBV2 to TRBJ2-1, with 11 bases fitting TRBD2. CDR1 SNHLY and CDR2 FYNNEI come from the germline V gene. CDR3 length equals 16 residues. The junction had 9 bases not matched to a gene; V was cut back by 6 bases and J by 5 bases. The CDR3 bases are TGTGCCAGCAGGGGATTACTAGCGGGGGTCCACAATGAGCAGTTCTTC. Translated, it gives CASRGLLAGVHNEQFF.

The chain joins TRBV5-1 to TRBJ1-2; D unresolved. Per germline, CDR1 SGHRS and CDR2 YFSETQ. V shed 3 bases and J shed 2 bases, with 11 bases lying between them. The CDR3 extends over 14 amino acids. CDR3 nucleotide sequence: TGCGCCAGCAGCTCCCAGACCGGAAACTATGGCTACACCTTC. It yields the protein CASSSQTGNYGYTF.

The rearrangement links TRBV20-1 to TRBJ1-1; D is possibly TRBD1 (6 bases). Trimming shortened V by 8 bases and J by 0 bases, and 13 bases separated the two germline ends. Germline V lookup: CDR1 DFQATT, CDR2 SNEGSKA (reference sequence). CDR3 size: 13 residues. The CDR3 nucleotides are TGCAGTCTCCAGGGGTCTGTGAACACTGAAGCTTTCTTT. Encoded protein: CSLQGSVNTEAFF.

This chain links TRBV20-1 with TRBJ2-3, with D possibly being TRBD2 (6 bases). V lost 6 bases and J lost 1, with 11 bases in between. CDR3 length equals 13 residues. Germline assignment: CDR1 DFQATT and CDR2 SNEGSKA (reference sequence). The CDR3 spells CSAKPGGTDTQYF. For the CDR3, the DNA is TGCAGTGCGAAGCCGGGAGGCACAGATACGCAGTATTTT.

This clonotype was found many times. The J gene is TRBJ2-1, the V gene TRBV10-3; D possibly uses TRBD1 or TRBD2 (5 bases each). The CDR3 has 12 residues. Germline assignment: CDR1 ENHRY and CDR2 SYGVKD. Trimming took off 10 bases at V and 9 bases at J, with 16 bases between the two ends. The CDR3 sequence: CATRGSGGEQFF. The DNA for the CDR3 is TGTGCCACCCGGGGCAGTGGGGGTGAGCAGTTCTTC.

This clonotype was counted only a few times. V gene TRBV7-9 combines with J gene TRBJ2-3; D ambiguous. The length of the CDR3 is 12 residues. V was shortened by 1 base and J by 6 bases, with 5 bases between the two germline ends. Germline CDR1 SEHNR, CDR2 FQNEAQ (reference sequence). The CDR3, as DNA: TGTGCCAGCAGCTTAGTAATGGATACGCAGTATTTT. Translating it yields CASSLVMDTQYF.

This clonotype was seen only a few times. The V and J genes are TRBV21-1 and TRBJ2-7; the table's D call TRBD1 went unverified against the DNA. TRBV21-1 is assigned pseudogene status. This CDR3 region has 18 residues. The CDR3 region has the DNA TGTGCCAGCAGCAAAGACCTTCTCGGGGACAGGGGCTCCTACGAGCAGTACTTC. Protein: CASSKDLLGDRGSYEQYF.

In the case of this clonotype: This may be a read error, as it is one base from a much larger clone. This sequence joins TRBV7-2 and TRBJ2-5; D is undetermined. Germline V gives CDR1 SGHTA, CDR2 FQGNSA. This CDR3 region has 14 residues. CDR3 protein: CASSLTLLQEIQYF. The CDR3, as DNA: TGTGCCAGCAGCTTAACCTTACTCCAAGAGATCCAGTACTTC.

The genes are TRBV20-1 and TRBJ2-5; the D is unclear. TRBJ2-7 matches the DNA end more closely, so the J call is doubtful. This CDR3 region has 10 residues. Germline loops: CDR1 DFQATT, CDR2 SNEGSKA (reference sequence). The CDR3 coding sequence is TGCAGTGCTAGTGGCGACGAGCAGTACTTC. Translating gives CSASGDEQYF.

This chain uses TRBV6-2 or TRBV6-3 with TRBJ2-7; TRBD1 agrees at 8 bases. The germline CDR1 and CDR2 sequences are MNHEY and SVGEGT. Trimming at V came to 2 bases and at J to 6 bases, leaving 6 bases not matched to a gene. The CDR3 loop spans 14 amino acids. In DNA form, the CDR3 reads TGTGCCAGCAGTTACCTAGGACAGGGAGGCGAGCAGTACTTC. Translation: CASSYLGQGGEQYF.